Listed here is a single T cell receptor beta chain. Its antigen remains unidentified. Generated by immunoSEQ multiplex PCR, the TCRdb table keeps only in-frame clones and is missing some. The data hold 150,000 to 200,000 clones, with around 94% observed a single time. This sample stems from a study of T cell responses to AZD1222 COVID-19 vaccine. The wider study: Analyses pooled second doses at about 4 or about 12 weeks. Notes on the study in general: Once two AZD1222 doses were given, Spike-specific TCR breadth and depth went up. Most donors were white British, females outnumbered males, and clonal diversity was possibly underestimated.

The V end lost 3 bases, the J end lost 6 bases, and 11 bases lay between the germline ends. This CDR3 contains 13 residues. Germline CDR1 LGHNT, CDR2 FRNRAP. The sample was peripheral blood, taken on day 0 of AZD1222 vaccination. The genes are TRBV12-5 and TRBJ1-2; D ambiguous. This TCR derives from an adult in good health. CDR3 sequence reads: CASGLGPGDGYTF. CDR3 DNA sequence: TGTGCTAGTGGTTTAGGACCCGGGGATGGCTACACCTTC.